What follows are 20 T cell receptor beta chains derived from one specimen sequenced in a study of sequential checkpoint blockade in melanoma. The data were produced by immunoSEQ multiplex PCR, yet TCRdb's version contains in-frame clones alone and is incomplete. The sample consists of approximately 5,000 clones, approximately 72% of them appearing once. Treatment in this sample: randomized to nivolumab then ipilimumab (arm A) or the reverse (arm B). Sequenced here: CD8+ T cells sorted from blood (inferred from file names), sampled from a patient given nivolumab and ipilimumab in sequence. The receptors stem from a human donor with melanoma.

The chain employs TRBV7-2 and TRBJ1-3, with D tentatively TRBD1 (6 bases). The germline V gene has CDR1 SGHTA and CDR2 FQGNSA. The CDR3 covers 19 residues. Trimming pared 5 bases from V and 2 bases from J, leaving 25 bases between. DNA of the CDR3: TGTGCCAGCAGCCCCGACAGGCTTAACTTCTGGGTTGCTGGAAACACCATATATTTT. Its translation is CASSPDRLNFWVAGNTIYF.

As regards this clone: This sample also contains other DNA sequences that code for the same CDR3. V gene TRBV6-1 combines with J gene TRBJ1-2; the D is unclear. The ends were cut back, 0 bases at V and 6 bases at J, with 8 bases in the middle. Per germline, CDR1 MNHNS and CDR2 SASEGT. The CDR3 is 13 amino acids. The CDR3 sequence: CASSEAERDGYTF. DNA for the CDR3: TGTGCCAGCAGTGAAGCCGAGAGGGATGGCTACACCTTC.

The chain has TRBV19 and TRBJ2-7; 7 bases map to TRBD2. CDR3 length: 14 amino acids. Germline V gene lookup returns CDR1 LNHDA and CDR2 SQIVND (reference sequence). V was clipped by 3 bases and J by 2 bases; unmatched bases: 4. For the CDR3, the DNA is TGTGCCAGTAGTATTGGGGGGGGGACCTACGAGCAGTACTTC. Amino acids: CASSIGGGTYEQYF.

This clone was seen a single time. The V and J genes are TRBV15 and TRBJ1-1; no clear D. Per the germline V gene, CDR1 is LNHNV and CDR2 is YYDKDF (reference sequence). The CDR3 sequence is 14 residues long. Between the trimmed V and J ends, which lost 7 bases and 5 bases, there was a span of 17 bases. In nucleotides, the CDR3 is TGTGCCACCACCGATGTAGGGTCGGGGACTGAAGCTTTCTTT. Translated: CATTDVGSGTEAFF. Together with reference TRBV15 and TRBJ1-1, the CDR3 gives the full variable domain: DAMVIQNPRYQVTQFGKPVTLSCSQTLNHNVMYWYQQKSSQAPKLLFHYYDKDFNNEADTPDNFQSRRPNTSFCFLDIRSPGLGDTAMYLCATTDVGSGTEAFFGQGTRLTVV.

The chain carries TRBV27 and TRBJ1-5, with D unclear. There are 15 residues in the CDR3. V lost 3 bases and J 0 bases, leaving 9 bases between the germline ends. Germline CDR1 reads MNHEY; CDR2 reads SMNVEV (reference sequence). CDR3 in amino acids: CASSLAEYSNQPQHF. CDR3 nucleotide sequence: TGTGCCAGCAGTTTGGCAGAATATAGCAATCAGCCCCAGCATTTT.

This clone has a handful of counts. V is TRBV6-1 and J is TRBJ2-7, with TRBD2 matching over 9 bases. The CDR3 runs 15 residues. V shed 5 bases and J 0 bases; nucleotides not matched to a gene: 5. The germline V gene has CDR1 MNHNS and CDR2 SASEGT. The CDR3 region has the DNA TGTGCCAGCAGTCCTAGCGGGGCCAGCTCCTACGAGCAGTACTTC. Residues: CASSPSGASSYEQYF.

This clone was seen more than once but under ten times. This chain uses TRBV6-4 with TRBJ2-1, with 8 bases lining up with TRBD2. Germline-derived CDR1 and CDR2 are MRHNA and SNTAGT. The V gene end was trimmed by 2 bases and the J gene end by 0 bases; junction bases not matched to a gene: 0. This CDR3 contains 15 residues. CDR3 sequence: CASSDRGGSYNEQFF. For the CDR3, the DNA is TGTGCCAGCAGTGACCGGGGGGGCTCCTACAATGAGCAGTTCTTC.

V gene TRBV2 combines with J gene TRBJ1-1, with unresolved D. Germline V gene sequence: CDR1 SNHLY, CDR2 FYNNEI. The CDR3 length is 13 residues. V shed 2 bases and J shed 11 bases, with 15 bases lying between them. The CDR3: CASSERARTGAFF. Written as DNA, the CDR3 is TGTGCCAGCAGTGAACGTGCTAGGACTGGGGCTTTCTTT. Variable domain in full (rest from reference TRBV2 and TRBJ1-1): EPEVTQTPSHQVTQMGQEVILRCVPISNHLYFYWYRQILGQKVEFLVSFYNNEISEKSEIFDDQFSVERPDGSNFTLKIRSTKLEDSAMYFCASSERARTGAFFGQGTRLTVV.

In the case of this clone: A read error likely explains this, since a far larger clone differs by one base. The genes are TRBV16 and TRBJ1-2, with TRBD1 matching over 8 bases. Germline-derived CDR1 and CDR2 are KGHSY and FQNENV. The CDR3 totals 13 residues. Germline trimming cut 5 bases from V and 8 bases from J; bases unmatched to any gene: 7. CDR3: CASSLAGGWGYTF. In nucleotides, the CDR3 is TGTGCCAGCAGCTTGGCAGGGGGCTGGGGCTACACCTTC.

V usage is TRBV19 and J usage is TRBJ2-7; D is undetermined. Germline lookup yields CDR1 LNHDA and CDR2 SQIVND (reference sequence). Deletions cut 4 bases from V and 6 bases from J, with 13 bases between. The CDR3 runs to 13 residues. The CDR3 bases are TGTGCCAGTAGTAGCGGTTCTATTCTCGAGCAGTACTTC. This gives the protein CASSSGSILEQYF.

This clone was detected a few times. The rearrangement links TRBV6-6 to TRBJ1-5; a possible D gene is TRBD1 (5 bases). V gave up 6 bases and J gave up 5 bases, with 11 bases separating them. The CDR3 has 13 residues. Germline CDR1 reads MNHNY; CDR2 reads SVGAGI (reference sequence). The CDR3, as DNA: TGTGCCAGCAGGCAGGGTGTCGATCAGCCCCAGCATTTT. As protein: CASRQGVDQPQHF.

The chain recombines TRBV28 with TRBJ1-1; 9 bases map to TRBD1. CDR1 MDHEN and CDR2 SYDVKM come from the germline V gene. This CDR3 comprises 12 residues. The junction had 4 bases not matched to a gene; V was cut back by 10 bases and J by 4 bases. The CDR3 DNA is TGTGCCACCGCGACAGGGGGCACTGAAGCTTTCTTT. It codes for CATATGGTEAFF.

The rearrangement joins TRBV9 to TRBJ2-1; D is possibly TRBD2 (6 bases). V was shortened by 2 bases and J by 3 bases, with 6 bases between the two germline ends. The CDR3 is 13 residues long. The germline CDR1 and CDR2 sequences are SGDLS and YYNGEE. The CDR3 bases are TGTGCCAGCAGCGTGACTAGCTACAATGAGCAGTTCTTC. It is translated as CASSVTSYNEQFF.

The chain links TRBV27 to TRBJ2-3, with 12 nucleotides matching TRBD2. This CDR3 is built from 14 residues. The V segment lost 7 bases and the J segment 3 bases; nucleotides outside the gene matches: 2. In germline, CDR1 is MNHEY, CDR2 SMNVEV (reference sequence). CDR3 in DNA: TGTGCCAGCATTGGACTAGCGGGGACAGATACGCAGTATTTT. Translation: CASIGLAGTDTQYF.

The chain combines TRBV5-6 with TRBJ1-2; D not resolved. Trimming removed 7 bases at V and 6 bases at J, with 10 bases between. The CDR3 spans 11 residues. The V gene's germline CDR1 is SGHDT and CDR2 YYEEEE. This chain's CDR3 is CASARWDGYTF. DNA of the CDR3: TGTGCCAGCGCTAGGTGGGATGGCTACACCTTC.

CDR3 coding DNA: TGTGCCAGCAGCCAAATAGCGGGGCGAAGGGATGAGCAGTTCTTC. Amino acid sequence: CASSQIAGRRDEQFF. This chain joins TRBV4-2 and TRBJ2-1, with 8 bases identical to TRBD2. Germline V gives CDR1 LGHNA, CDR2 YNFKEQ. The CDR3 runs to 15 residues. V lost 2 bases and J lost 8; bases outside the gene matches: 8.

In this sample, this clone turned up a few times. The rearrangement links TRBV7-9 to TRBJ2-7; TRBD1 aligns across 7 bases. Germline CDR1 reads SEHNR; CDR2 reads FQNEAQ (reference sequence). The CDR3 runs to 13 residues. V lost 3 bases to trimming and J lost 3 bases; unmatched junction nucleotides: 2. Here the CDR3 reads CASSLAGGYEQYF. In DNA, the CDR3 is TGTGCCAGCAGCTTGGCAGGGGGCTACGAGCAGTACTTC.

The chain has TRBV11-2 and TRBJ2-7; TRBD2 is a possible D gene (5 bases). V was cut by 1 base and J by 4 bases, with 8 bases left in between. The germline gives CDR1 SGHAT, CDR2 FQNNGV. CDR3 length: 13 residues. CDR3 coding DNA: TGTGCCAGCAGCTTAGTTAGGGAGTACGAGCAGTACTTC. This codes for CASSLVREYEQYF.

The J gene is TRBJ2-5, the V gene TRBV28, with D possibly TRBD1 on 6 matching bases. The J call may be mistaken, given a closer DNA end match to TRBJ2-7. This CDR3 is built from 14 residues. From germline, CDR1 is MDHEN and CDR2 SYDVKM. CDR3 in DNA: TGTGCCAGCAGTCCGACAGGCGAATCCTACGAGCAGTACTTC. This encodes CASSPTGESYEQYF.

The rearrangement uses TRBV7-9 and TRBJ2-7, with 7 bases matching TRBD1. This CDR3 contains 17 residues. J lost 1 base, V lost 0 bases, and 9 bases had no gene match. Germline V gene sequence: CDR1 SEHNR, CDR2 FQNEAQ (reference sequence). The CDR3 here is CASSLASGGRGSYEQYF. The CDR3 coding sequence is TGTGCCAGCAGCTTAGCGTCTGGGGGCAGGGGGTCCTACGAGCAGTACTTC. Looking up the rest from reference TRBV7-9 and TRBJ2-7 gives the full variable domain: DTGVSQNPRHKITKRGQNVTFRCDPISEHNRLYWYRQTLGQGPEFLTYFQNEAQLEKSRLLSDRFSAERPKGSFSTLEIQRTEQGDSAMYLCASSLASGGRGSYEQYFGPGTRLTVT.